This is a list of T cell receptor beta chains from one sample in a study of cytomegalovirus exposure and HLA in healthy donors. Clones were read by immunoSEQ multiplex PCR, and TCRdb kept only the in-frame ones, dropping some. The repertoire consists of tens of thousands of clones, with roughly 80% occurring once and the leading ten covering around 2.9%. The sample consisted of PBMCs. Source of these receptors: a woman in her 30s in good health and CMV-seronegative. Each CDR3 is given with its conserved first and last residue. A D gene is named only where the DNA matches it firmly. Some rows mark clone size as missing; the rest say once, few, many or name a class of expanded clone.

V gene	clone size	D gene	J gene	CDR3 DNA	CDR3 protein
TRBV4-3	.	TRBD2	TRBJ2-5	TGCGCCAGCAGCCAAGAGACGTCTAGCGGGTACCAAGAGACCCAGTACTTC	CASSQETSSGYQETQYF
TRBV6-5	.	.	TRBJ2-7	TGTGCCAGCGGACGGACTATTCGCGAGCAGTACTTC	CASGRTIREQYF
TRBV6-5	.	TRBD1	TRBJ2-1	TGTGCCAGCAGTTACAGGGACAGAACCTACAATGAGCAGTTCTTC	CASSYRDRTYNEQFF
TRBV18	.	.	TRBJ2-3	TGTGCCAGCTCACCCGTCCAACTAGCAGATACGCAGTATTTT	CASSPVQLADTQYF
TRBV5-6	.	.	TRBJ2-7	TGTGCCAGCAGCTCTGAGCGCGGTGTAACCAGGGACGAGCAGTACTTC	CASSSERGVTRDEQYF
TRBV5-1	.	TRBD1	TRBJ1-1	TGCGCCAGCAGCTTGCGGGACAGGGGGCTGGGAACTGAAGCTTTCTTT	CASSLRDRGLGTEAFF
TRBV6-1	few	TRBD1	TRBJ2-2	TGTGCCAGCCAAAAGGACAGGGACACCGGGGAGCTGTTTTTT	CASQKDRDTGELFF
TRBV6-5	.	.	TRBJ2-7	TGTGCCAGCAGTTTGGACAGCCACGAGCAGTACTTC	CASSLDSHEQYF
TRBV19	once	TRBD1	TRBJ1-6	TGTGCCAGTAGGATGACCGGGACAGGGGGTGGTTCACCCCTCCACTTT	CASRMTGTGGGSPLHF
TRBV28	.	.	TRBJ1-2	TGTGCCAGCAGTCCCCCCGGGAACAGGGCCGGGCATGGCTTC	CASSPPGNRAGHGF
TRBV29-1	.	.	TRBJ2-7	TGCAGCGTCGAAGGAGTATACGAGCAGTACTTC	CSVEGVYEQYF
TRBV13	.	TRBD1	TRBJ2-5	TGTGCCAGCAGCTTGGGGGACAGGTTCCAAGAGACCCAGTACTTC	CASSLGDRFQETQYF
TRBV5-6	.	TRBD1	TRBJ2-7	TGTGCCAGCAGCTTGGGAGTATCGACAGGGAGCTCCTACGAGCAGTACTTC	CASSLGVSTGSSYEQYF
TRBV7-2	.	TRBD2	TRBJ2-2	TGTGCCAGCAGCTTAGGAGCACGACTAGCTGTAGTCACCGGGGAGCTGTTTTTT	CASSLGARLAVVTGELFF
TRBV6-1	.	.	TRBJ2-7	TGTGCCAGCGCCCACAGGGAAACCGAGCAGTACTTC	CASAHRETEQYF
TRBV6-5	.	.	TRBJ1-5	TGTGCCAGCAAAGGGGCCGGCCGGGTACAGCCCCAGCATTTT	CASKGAGRVQPQHF
TRBV2	.	.	TRBJ1-2	TGTGCCAGCAGTGAACGGCCAGGGTCCTATGGCTACACCTTC	CASSERPGSYGYTF
TRBV7-9	.	TRBD2	TRBJ2-7	TGTGCCAGCAGCCTGACTAGCGGGGGGGCCCACGAGCAGTACTTC	CASSLTSGGAHEQYF
TRBV4-3	.	TRBD2	TRBJ2-1	TGCGCCAGCAGCCAAGATTTAGGAGGGACTAGCTCCTACAATGAGCAGTTCTTC	CASSQDLGGTSSYNEQFF
TRBV6-1	.	TRBD1	TRBJ2-7	TGTGCCAGCAGTGAAGAGGCGGGGACAGGGTCTTACGAGCAGTACTTC	CASSEEAGTGSYEQYF
TRBV28	.	.	TRBJ1-3	TGTGCCAGCAGTGGGGTGGGGAGGGACACCATATATTTT	CASSGVGRDTIYF
TRBV29-1	few	.	TRBJ2-3	TGCAGCGTTGAACCGGGGAGCACAGATACGCAGTATTTT	CSVEPGSTDTQYF
TRBV6-1	.	TRBD1	TRBJ1-5	TGTGCCAGCAGTCCCGGGGACAGATACAATCAGCCCCAGCATTTT	CASSPGDRYNQPQHF
TRBV27	.	.	TRBJ2-6	TGTGCCAGCAGTTTATATCAGACTGGGGCCAACGTCCTGACTTTC	CASSLYQTGANVLTF
TRBV29-1	.	TRBD1	TRBJ2-7	TGCAGCGTTGATGGGACAGGGCAATTTTCCGAGCAGTACTTC	CSVDGTGQFSEQYF
TRBV27	.	.	TRBJ1-5	TGTGCCAGCAGTTTACGGGTAGGAGGGCAGCCCCAGCATTTT	CASSLRVGGQPQHF
TRBV15	.	.	TRBJ1-4	TGTGCCACCAGCAGAGATCCTGACAGTTTTGAAAAACTGTTTTTT	CATSRDPDSFEKLFF
TRBV15	.	TRBD1	TRBJ1-1	TGTGCCACCAGCCTAAACAGGGGAATATCTGAAGCTTTCTTT	CATSLNRGISEAFF
TRBV28	.	TRBD1	TRBJ1-2	TGTGCCAGCAGACAAGAGACGGACAGGGGGGTTGGCTACACCTTC	CASRQETDRGVGYTF
TRBV2	.	.	TRBJ1-5	TGTGCCAGCAGGACGACTGGTGCGGGTCAGCCCCAGCATTTT	CASRTTGAGQPQHF
TRBV7-9	.	TRBD1	TRBJ1-1	TGTGCCAGCAGCGTACCCGGGACAGCCTCCACTGAAGCTTTCTTT	CASSVPGTASTEAFF
TRBV4-1	.	TRBD2	TRBJ2-7	TGCGCCAGCAACCGCGGGGGGGCCTACGAGCAGTACTTC	CASNRGGAYEQYF
TRBV5-1	.	.	TRBJ2-2	TGCGCCAGCAGCTTGGAGGTCAGGGTCACCGGGGAGCTGTTTTTT	CASSLEVRVTGELFF
TRBV7-9	.	.	TRBJ1-6	TGTGCCAGCAGCTACCGGGATATGAATTCACCCCTCCACTTT	CASSYRDMNSPLHF
TRBV19	.	TRBD1	TRBJ2-1	TGTGCCAGTACCCAAGTCTGGACAGGGGGCAATGAGCAGTTCTTC	CASTQVWTGGNEQFF
TRBV11-2	.	.	TRBJ1-4	TGTGCCAGCAGCTTTTTACAGCCTAATGAAAAACTGTTTTTT	CASSFLQPNEKLFF
TRBV7-2	.	TRBD2	TRBJ2-1	TGTGCCAGCAGCTTACAAGCGGGGGGTTCCTACAATGAGCAGTTCTTC	CASSLQAGGSYNEQFF
TRBV7-9	.	.	TRBJ2-2	TGTGCCAGCAGCTTAGACCCCGCAGGGGGGAACGGGGAGCTGTTTTTT	CASSLDPAGGNGELFF
TRBV7-2	.	.	TRBJ1-2	TGTGCCAGCAGCTCCCCCGGTTCGCGGGGCTATGGCTACACCTTC	CASSSPGSRGYGYTF
TRBV7-2	once	.	TRBJ1-1	TGTGCCAGCAGCTTAAAGAACCCGGTGGGGGGAGCTTTCTTT	CASSLKNPVGGAFF
TRBV6-5	.	.	TRBJ1-6	TGTGCCAGCAGTTACGAGGATTCACCCCTCCACTTT	CASSYEDSPLHF
TRBV19	.	.	TRBJ1-5	TGTGCCAGTAGTATAGTGGCAGGGGTCAATCAGCCCCAGCATTTT	CASSIVAGVNQPQHF
TRBV5-6	.	.	TRBJ1-3	TGTGCCAGCAGCTTGAGCGACAGGTTGGGCTCTGGAAACACCATATATTTT	CASSLSDRLGSGNTIYF
TRBV19	.	TRBD2	TRBJ2-7	TGTGCCAGTAGTTCAGGCGGGGGAACCTACGAGCAGTACTTC	CASSSGGGTYEQYF
TRBV10-1	.	.	TRBJ1-4	TGCGCCAGCAGTGGACAGCTTAATGAAAAACTGTTTTTT	CASSGQLNEKLFF
TRBV7-2	few	.	TRBJ2-7	TGTGCCAGCAGACAAGCGTACGGGGGTTTCGACGAGCAGTGCTTC	CASRQAYGGFDEQCF
TRBV4-1	.	TRBD1	TRBJ1-1	TGCGCCAGCAGCCCTACGACAGGGGCGATGAACACTGAAGCTTTCTTT	CASSPTTGAMNTEAFF